A single sample is the source of the 4 T cell receptor beta chains below, sequenced in a study of CD8+ T cells in alopecia areata. Extraction and reverse transcription of RNA yielded cDNA as the sequencing template. Measured with immunoSEQ multiplex PCR; TCRdb has only the in-frame clones, and not every one. In the table there are some 110,000 clones, more than 30% of which are singletons. The material sequenced was CD4+ T cells sorted from blood. These receptors all come from a human donor with alopecia areata.

The chain recombines TRBV18 with TRBJ2-2, with TRBD2 as a possible D gene (6 bases). Germline loops: CDR1 KGHSH, CDR2 LQKENI. V was trimmed by 7 bases and J by 1 base, leaving 10 bases between them. CDR3 length: 14 residues. The CDR3 loop is CASYGGENTGELFF. Here the CDR3 DNA reads TGTGCCAGCTACGGGGGTGAGAACACCGGGGAGCTGTTTTTT.

This clone was seen more than once but under ten times. The V gene is TRBV23-1, the J gene TRBJ2-7, with D possibly TRBD1 on 5 matching bases. TRBV23-1 carries the ORF label, with uncertain function. The ends were cut back, 0 bases at V and 3 bases at J, with 18 bases in the middle. The CDR3 covers 17 residues. The CDR3 DNA reads as TGCGCCAGCAGTCAATCTTACGGCGACAGACCCGTCTACGAGCAGTACTTC. Its protein product is CASSQSYGDRPVYEQYF.

This clone was recorded a few times. This chain uses TRBV4-3 with TRBJ2-3; 9 bases line up with TRBD1. The V and J ends lost 3 bases and 0 bases, in that order; junction bases with no gene match: 4. In germline, CDR1 is LGHNA, CDR2 YSLEER. This CDR3 has 16 amino acids. The CDR3, as DNA: TGCGCCAGCAGCCACACAGGGGGCCCGAGCACAGATACGCAGTATTTT. Translating gives CASSHTGGPSTDTQYF.

The V and J genes are TRBV29-1 and TRBJ2-5; D may be TRBD2 (5 bases). The CDR3 runs 14 residues. CDR1 and CDR2 (germline): SQVTM, ANQGSEA. The V gene lost 7 bases and the J gene lost 0 bases, with 15 bases spanning the gap. CDR3 in amino acids: CSALDRRNQETQYF. DNA for the CDR3: TGCAGCGCCCTAGACCGGAGGAACCAAGAGACCCAGTACTTC.